The present T cell receptor (beta chain) was sequenced within a study of T cell responses to AZD1222 COVID-19 vaccine. TCRdb's table, derived via immunoSEQ multiplex PCR, lists solely in-frame clones and lacks some. The sample contains about 140,000 clones, over 90% of which appear only once. The CDR3 loop spans 17 amino acids. With 2 bases removed from V and 0 bases from J, the gap between germline ends came to 11 bases. From germline, CDR1 is MNHEY and CDR2 SMNVEV (reference sequence). Sequenced material: peripheral blood, taken on day 0 of AZD1222 vaccination. The chain uses TRBV27 and TRBJ2-6; D call uncertain. The TCR comes from an adult in good health. The CDR3 bases are TGTGCCAGCAGTTTAGGGTCAGGCGCCTCTGGGGCCAACGTCCTGACTTTC. Residues: CASSLGSGASGANVLTF.